This TCR beta chain derives from a study of blood T cell repertoires in COVID-19. For the study at large: Collection of acute and convalescent COVID-19 samples took place in the United States, Italy and Spain. Nucleic acid was either cDNA or gDNA, and it came from T cells, B-cell-depleted T cells, or PBMCs.

Those enrolled in Seattle joined during active infection and were followed longitudinally afterward. V lost 2 bases to trimming and J lost 0 bases, with 9 bases between them. The CDR3 has 15 amino acids. CDR1 is MRHNA, CDR2 SNTAGT, per germline. As handled by the study authors: Amplification with reference gene primers provided the estimates of nucleated cell counts. TCRdb keeps only in-frame clones here, not all; method: immunoSEQ multiplex PCR. Clonal size and the V and J genes are those of that table, whereas D and trimming came from the DNA. Among approximately 110,000 clones listed, 70% to 75% were seen once.

The receptor comes from an older man with COVID-19, enrolled during active disease. The specimen was peripheral blood. The V gene is TRBV6-4, the J gene TRBJ2-3; TRBD1 is a possible D gene (6 bases). The CDR3 nucleotides read TGTGCCAGCAGTGACCGCCAGGGGAGCACAGATACGCAGTATTTT. This codes for CASSDRQGSTDTQYF.